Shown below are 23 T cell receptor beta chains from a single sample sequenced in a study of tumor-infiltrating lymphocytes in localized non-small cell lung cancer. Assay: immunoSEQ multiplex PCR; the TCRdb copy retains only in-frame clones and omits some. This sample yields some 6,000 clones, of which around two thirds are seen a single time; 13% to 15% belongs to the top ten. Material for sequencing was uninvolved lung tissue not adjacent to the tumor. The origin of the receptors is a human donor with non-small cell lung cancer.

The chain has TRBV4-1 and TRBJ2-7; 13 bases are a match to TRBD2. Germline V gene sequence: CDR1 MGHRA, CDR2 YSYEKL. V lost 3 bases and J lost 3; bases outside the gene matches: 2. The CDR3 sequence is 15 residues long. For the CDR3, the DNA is TGCGCCAGCAGCCATGGACTAGCGGGAGTCTACGAGCAGTACTTC. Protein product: CASSHGLAGVYEQYF.

Here the CDR3 reads CASRPGYRTSYEQYF. The CDR3 region has the DNA TGTGCCAGCAGACCGGGGTATCGAACTTCCTACGAGCAGTACTTC. The chain combines TRBV6-6 with TRBJ2-7; TRBD2 might be the D (5 bases). In germline, CDR1 is MNHNY, CDR2 SVGAGI (reference sequence). The CDR3 has 15 residues. V lost 6 bases and J lost 1, with 16 bases in between.

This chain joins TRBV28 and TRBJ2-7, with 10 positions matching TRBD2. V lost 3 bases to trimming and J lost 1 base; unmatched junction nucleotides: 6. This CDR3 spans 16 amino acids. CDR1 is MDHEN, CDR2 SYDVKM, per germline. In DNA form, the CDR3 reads TGTGCCAGCAGTTTCATACTAGCGGGATCGTCCTACGAGCAGTACTTC. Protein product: CASSFILAGSSYEQYF. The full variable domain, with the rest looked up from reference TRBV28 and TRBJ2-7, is DVKVTQSSRYLVKRTGEKVFLECVQDMDHENMFWYRQDPGLGLRLIYFSYDVKMKEKGDIPEGYSVSREKKERFSLILESASTNQTSMYLCASSFILAGSSYEQYFGPGTRLTVT.

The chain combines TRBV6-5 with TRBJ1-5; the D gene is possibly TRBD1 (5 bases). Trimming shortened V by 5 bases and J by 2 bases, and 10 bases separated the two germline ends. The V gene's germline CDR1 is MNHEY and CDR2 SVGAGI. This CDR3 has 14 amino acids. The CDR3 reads CASSPQGGNQPQHF. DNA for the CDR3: TGTGCCAGCAGTCCGCAGGGAGGCAATCAGCCCCAGCATTTT.

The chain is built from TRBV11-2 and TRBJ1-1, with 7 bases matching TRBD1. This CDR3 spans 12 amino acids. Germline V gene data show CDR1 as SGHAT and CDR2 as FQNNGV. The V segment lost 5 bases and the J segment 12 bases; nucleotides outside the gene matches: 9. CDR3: CASSRITGETFF. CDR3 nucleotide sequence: TGTGCCAGCAGCAGGATAACAGGGGAAACTTTCTTT.

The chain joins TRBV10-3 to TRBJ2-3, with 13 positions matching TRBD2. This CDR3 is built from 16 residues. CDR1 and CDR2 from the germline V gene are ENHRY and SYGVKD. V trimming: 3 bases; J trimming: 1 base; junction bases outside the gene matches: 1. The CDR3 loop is CAISDTSGRGTDTQYF. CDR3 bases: TGTGCCATCAGTGATACTAGCGGGAGGGGCACAGATACGCAGTATTTT.

CDR3 DNA: TGTGCCAGCAGTTTATCGGTTATGGATCATGGCTACACCTTC. Its protein product is CASSLSVMDHGYTF. The chain recombines TRBV27 with TRBJ1-2; D remains ambiguous. Trimming pared 0 bases from V and 6 bases from J, leaving 11 bases between. Germline V CDR1 and CDR2: MNHEY, SMNVEV (reference sequence). The CDR3 runs to 14 residues.

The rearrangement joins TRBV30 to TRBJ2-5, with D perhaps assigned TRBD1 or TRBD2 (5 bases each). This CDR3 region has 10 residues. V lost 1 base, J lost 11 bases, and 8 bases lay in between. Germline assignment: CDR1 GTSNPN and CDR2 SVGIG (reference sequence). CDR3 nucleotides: TGTGCCTGGAGTGCCGGGACGCAGTACTTC. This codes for CAWSAGTQYF.

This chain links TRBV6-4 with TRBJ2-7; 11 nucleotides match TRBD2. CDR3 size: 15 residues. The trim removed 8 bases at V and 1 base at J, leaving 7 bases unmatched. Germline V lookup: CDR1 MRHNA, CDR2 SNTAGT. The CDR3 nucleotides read TGTGCCAGCTCAGTACTAGCGGGAGATTCCTACGAGCAGTACTTC. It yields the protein CASSVLAGDSYEQYF.

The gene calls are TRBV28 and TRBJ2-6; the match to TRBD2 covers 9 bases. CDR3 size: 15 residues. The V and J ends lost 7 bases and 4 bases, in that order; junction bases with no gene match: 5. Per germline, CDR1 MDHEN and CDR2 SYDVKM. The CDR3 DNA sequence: TGTGCCAGCAAACGCGGGGGGGACGGGGCCAACGTCCTGACTTTC. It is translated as CASKRGGDGANVLTF.

The CDR3 bases are TGCGCCAGCAGCCAAGGAGCGGACAGGCGAACCTACGAGCAGTACTTC. This gives the protein CASSQGADRRTYEQYF. The chain combines TRBV4-1 with TRBJ2-7, with 7 bases fitting TRBD1. Trimming cost V 1 base and J 2 bases; bases outside gene matches: 8. There are 16 residues in the CDR3. Germline V lookup: CDR1 MGHRA, CDR2 YSYEKL.

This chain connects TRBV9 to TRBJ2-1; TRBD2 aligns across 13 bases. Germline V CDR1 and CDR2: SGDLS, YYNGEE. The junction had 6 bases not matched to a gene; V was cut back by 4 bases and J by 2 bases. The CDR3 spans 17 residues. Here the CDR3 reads CASSPRLAGGPYNEQFF. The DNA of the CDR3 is TGTGCCAGCAGCCCCCGACTAGCGGGAGGACCCTACAATGAGCAGTTCTTC.

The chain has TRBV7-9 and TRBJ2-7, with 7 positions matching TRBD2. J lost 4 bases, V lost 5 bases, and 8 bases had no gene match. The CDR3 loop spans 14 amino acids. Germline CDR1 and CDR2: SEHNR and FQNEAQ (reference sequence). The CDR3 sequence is CASSASGKRYEQYF. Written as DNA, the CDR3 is TGTGCCAGCAGCGCCAGCGGGAAGAGGTACGAGCAGTACTTC.

The CDR3 protein is CASSVDTGSEQYF. CDR3 bases: TGTGCCAGCAGCGTAGACACAGGGTCCGAGCAGTACTTC. This chain uses TRBV9 with TRBJ2-7; TRBD1 might be the D (6 bases). The CDR3 sequence is 13 residues long. V lost 0 bases to trimming and J lost 6 bases, with 10 bases between them. Germline V gives CDR1 SGDLS, CDR2 YYNGEE. Based on the CDR3 plus reference TRBV9 and TRBJ2-7, the full variable domain is DSGVTQTPKHLITATGQRVTLRCSPRSGDLSVYWYQQSLDQGLQFLIQYYNGEERAKGNILERFSAQQFPDLHSELNLSSLELGDSALYFCASSVDTGSEQYFGPGTRLTVT.

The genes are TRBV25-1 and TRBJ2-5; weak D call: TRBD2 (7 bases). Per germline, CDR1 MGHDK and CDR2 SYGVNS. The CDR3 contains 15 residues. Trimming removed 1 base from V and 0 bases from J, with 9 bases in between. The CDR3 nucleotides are TGTGCCAGCAGTGAATGGGGGGGCTACCAAGAGACCCAGTACTTC. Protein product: CASSEWGGYQETQYF. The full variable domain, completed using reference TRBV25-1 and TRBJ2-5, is EADIYQTPRYLVIGTGKKITLECSQTMGHDKMYWYQQDPGMELHLIHYSYGVNSTEKGDLSSESTVSRIRTEHFPLTLESARPSHTSQYLCASSEWGGYQETQYFGPGTRLLVL.

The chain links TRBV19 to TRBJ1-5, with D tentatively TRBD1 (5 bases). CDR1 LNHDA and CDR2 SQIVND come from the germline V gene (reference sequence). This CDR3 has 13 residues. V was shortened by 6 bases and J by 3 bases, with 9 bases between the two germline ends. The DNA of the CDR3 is TGTGCCAGTAGCGGGGACGTCAATCAGCCCCAGCATTTT. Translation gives CASSGDVNQPQHF.

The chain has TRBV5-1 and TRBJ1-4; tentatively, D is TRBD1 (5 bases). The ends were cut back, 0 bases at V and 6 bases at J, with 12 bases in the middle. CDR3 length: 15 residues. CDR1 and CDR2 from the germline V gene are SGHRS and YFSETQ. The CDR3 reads CASSLAGARDEKLFF. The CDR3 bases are TGCGCCAGCAGCTTGGCCGGGGCCAGGGATGAAAAACTGTTTTTT.

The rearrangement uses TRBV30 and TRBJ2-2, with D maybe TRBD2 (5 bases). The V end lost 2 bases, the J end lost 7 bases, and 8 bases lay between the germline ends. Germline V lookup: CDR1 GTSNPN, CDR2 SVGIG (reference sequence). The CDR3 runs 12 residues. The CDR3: CAWSQRFGELFF. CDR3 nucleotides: TGTGCCTGGAGTCAGCGGTTCGGGGAGCTGTTTTTT.

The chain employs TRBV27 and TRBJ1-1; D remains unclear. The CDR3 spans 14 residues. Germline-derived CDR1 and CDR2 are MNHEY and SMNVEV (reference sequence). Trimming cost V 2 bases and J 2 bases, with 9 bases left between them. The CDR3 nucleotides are TGTGCCAGCAGTTTACGTCAGCAAAACACTGAAGCTTTCTTT. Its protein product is CASSLRQQNTEAFF.

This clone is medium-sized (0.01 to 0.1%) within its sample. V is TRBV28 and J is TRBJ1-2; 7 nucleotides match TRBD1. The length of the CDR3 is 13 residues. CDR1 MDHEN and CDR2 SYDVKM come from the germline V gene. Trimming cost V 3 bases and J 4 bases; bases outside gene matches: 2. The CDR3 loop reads CASSLGQLYGYTF. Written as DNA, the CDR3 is TGTGCCAGCAGTTTGGGACAGCTCTATGGCTACACCTTC.

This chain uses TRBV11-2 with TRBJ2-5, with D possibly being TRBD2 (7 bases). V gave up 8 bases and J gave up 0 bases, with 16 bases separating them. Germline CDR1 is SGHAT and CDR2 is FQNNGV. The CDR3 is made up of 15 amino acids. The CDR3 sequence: CASRRGRGYQETQYF. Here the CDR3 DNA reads TGTGCCAGCCGGAGGGGGAGGGGGTACCAAGAGACCCAGTACTTC.

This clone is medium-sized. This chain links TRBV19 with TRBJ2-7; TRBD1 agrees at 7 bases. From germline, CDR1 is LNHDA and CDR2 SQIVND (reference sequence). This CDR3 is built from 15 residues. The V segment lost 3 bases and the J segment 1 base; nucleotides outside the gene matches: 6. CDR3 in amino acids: CASSIQGQESYEQYF. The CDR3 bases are TGTGCCAGTAGTATCCAAGGACAGGAGTCCTACGAGCAGTACTTC. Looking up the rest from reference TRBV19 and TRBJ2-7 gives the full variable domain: DGGITQSPKYLFRKEGQNVTLSCEQNLNHDAMYWYRQDPGQGLRLIYYSQIVNDFQKGDIAEGYSVSREKKESFPLTVTSAQKNPTAFYLCASSIQGQESYEQYFGPGTRLTVT.

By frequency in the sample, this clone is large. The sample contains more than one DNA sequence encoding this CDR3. CDR3 nucleotide sequence: TGTGCCAGCAGCGTAGGCCAGGGGACATACGAGCAGTACTTC. Encoded protein: CASSVGQGTYEQYF. The V gene is TRBV9, the J gene TRBJ2-7, with a possible D match to TRBD1 (6 bases). The CDR3 extends over 14 amino acids. Germline-derived CDR1 and CDR2 are SGDLS and YYNGEE. V lost 0 bases, J lost 4 bases, and 11 bases lay in between.